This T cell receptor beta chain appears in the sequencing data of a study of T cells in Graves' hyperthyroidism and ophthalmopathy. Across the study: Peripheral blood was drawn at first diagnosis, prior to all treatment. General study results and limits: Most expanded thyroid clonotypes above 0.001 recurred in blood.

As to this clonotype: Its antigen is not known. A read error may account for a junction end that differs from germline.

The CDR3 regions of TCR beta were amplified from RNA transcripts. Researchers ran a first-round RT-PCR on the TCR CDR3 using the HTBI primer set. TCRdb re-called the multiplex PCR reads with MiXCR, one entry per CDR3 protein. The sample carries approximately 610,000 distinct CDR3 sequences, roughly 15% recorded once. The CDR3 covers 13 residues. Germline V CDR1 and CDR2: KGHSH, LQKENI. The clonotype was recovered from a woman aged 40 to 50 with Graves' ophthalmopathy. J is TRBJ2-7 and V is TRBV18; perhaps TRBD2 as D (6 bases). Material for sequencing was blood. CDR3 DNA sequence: TGTGCCAACTCACCCCGGGAGCCGGGGGAGCAGTACTTC. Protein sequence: CANSPREPGEQYF.